This T cell receptor beta chain was sequenced in a study of identifying expanded T cells in peripheral blood. No infections or other immune events were documented during collection. Libraries were prepared by immunoSEQ multiplex PCR; TCRdb keeps only in-frame clonotypes and omits some of them. The table includes around 60,000 clones, over 75% detected once. The germline V gene has CDR1 SEHNR and CDR2 FQNEAQ (reference sequence). V gave up 5 bases and J gave up 0 bases, with 5 bases separating them. This CDR3 contains 13 residues. The genes are TRBV7-9 and TRBJ1-3; no definite D call. The receptor comes from a person between 18 and 75 years old in good health. Sequencing was performed on blood. The DNA of the CDR3 is TGTGCCAGCAGCCCCAGCTCTGGAAACACCATATATTTT. As protein: CASSPSSGNTIYF. The full variable domain, completed using reference TRBV7-9 and TRBJ1-3, is DTGVSQNPRHKITKRGQNVTFRCDPISEHNRLYWYRQTLGQGPEFLTYFQNEAQLEKSRLLSDRFSAERPKGSFSTLEIQRTEQGDSAMYLCASSPSSGNTIYFGEGSWLTVV.